This TCR beta chain was observed in a study of blood T cell repertoires in COVID-19. Study overall: The samples span acute and convalescent COVID-19 from the United States, Italy and Spain. From T cells, B-cell-depleted T cells, or PBMCs came the material, which was cDNA or gDNA.

In the source study's methods: Cell counts per sample came from amplifying reference gene primers. Method: immunoSEQ multiplex PCR; TCRdb's copy keeps in-frame clones and lacks some. V, J and clone size reflect that table, while D and trimming were determined from the DNA. The data contain hundreds of thousands of clones, over 80% of them singletons. The CDR3 contains 17 residues. V was pared by 4 bases and J by 0 bases, with 21 bases between. CDR1 and CDR2 from the germline V gene are GTSNPN and SVGIG (reference sequence). This clonotype was sampled from a woman aged 35 to 49 who had recovered from COVID-19. Sequencing was done on a sample of peripheral blood. The chain combines TRBV30 with TRBJ1-1; possibly TRBD1 for D (5 bases). CDR3 residues: CAWTPPSSGGMNTEAFF. The CDR3 bases are TGTGCCTGGACTCCACCATCGAGTGGGGGGATGAACACTGAAGCTTTCTTT.